This entry lists 12 T cell receptor beta chains sequenced from one sample in a study of shared clonotypes between healthy human individuals. The table came from immunoSEQ multiplex PCR; TCRdb's copy has only in-frame clones and leaves some out. The sample yields approximately 720,000 clones, just over 90% seen once. The naive CD8 population came from CD45RO-negative cells selected for CCR7, without terminally differentiated effector memory CD45RA+ cells. The sample comprised naive CD8+ T cells sorted from blood. These receptors were obtained from a man aged 30-40 years in good health.

This clone was seen a single time. The J gene is TRBJ2-5, the V gene TRBV29-1, with a tentative D call TRBD1 (6 bases). This CDR3 has 14 residues. CDR1 SQVTM and CDR2 ANQGSEA come from the germline V gene. V was clipped by 1 base and J by 5 bases, with 14 bases between them. The CDR3 nucleotides read TGCAGCGTTGAAGGGGTCTGGGGGCGGGAGACCCAGTACTTC. As protein: CSVEGVWGRETQYF.

V gene TRBV29-1 combines with J gene TRBJ1-1; weak D call: TRBD1 (5 bases). Germline assignment: CDR1 SQVTM and CDR2 ANQGSEA. Trimming took 4 bases from V and 4 from J, leaving 16 bases between them. The CDR3 has 14 amino acids. The CDR3 DNA reads TGCAGCGTTGCCCGGGACGGAGCGCCCACTGAAGCTTTCTTT. It yields the protein CSVARDGAPTEAFF. Full variable domain (outside the CDR3, taken from reference TRBV29-1 and TRBJ1-1): SAVISQKPSRDICQRGTSLTIQCQVDSQVTMMFWYRQQPGQSLTLIATANQGSEATYESGFVIDKFPISRPNLTFSTLTVSNMSPEDSSIYLCSVARDGAPTEAFFGQGTRLTVV.

This chain uses TRBV5-6 with TRBJ2-7; D call uncertain. This CDR3 has 16 residues. Germline V gives CDR1 SGHDT, CDR2 YYEEEE. The V gene lost 0 bases and the J gene lost 0 bases, with 13 bases spanning the gap. CDR3 DNA sequence: TGTGCCAGCAGCTTGGAGTGGGGTTCGAGCTCCTACGAGCAGTACTTC. Protein product: CASSLEWGSSSYEQYF.

The chain recombines TRBV5-6 with TRBJ2-1, with TRBD2 matching 12 bases. V trimming: 3 bases; J trimming: 4 bases; junction bases outside the gene matches: 14. The CDR3 consists of 19 residues. Germline V lookup: CDR1 SGHDT, CDR2 YYEEEE. CDR3 protein: CASSSGTDGLAGKYNEQFF. CDR3 in DNA: TGTGCCAGCAGCTCCGGGACAGACGGACTAGCGGGAAAGTACAATGAGCAGTTCTTC.

The chain carries TRBV29-1 and TRBJ2-3; 8 nucleotides line up with TRBD1. V was pared by 8 bases and J by 1 base, with 5 bases of the junction left unmatched. The CDR3 has 13 residues. From germline, CDR1 is SQVTM and CDR2 ANQGSEA. The CDR3 protein is CSLGQGGTDTQYF. DNA of the CDR3: TGCAGCCTAGGACAGGGCGGCACAGATACGCAGTATTTT.

The J gene is TRBJ1-5, the V gene TRBV10-3, with a tentative D call TRBD1 (5 bases). V dropped 10 bases and J dropped 0 bases, with 16 bases sitting between them. The length of the CDR3 is 15 residues. The germline gives CDR1 ENHRY, CDR2 SYGVKD. In DNA form, the CDR3 reads TGTGCCACCGAGGCTTCAGGGAGTAGCAATCAGCCCCAGCATTTT. Protein sequence: CATEASGSSNQPQHF.

This sequence joins TRBV27 and TRBJ2-7; D possibly corresponds to TRBD2 (6 bases). Per germline, CDR1 MNHEY and CDR2 SMNVEV (reference sequence). This CDR3 is built from 14 residues. Trimming took 1 base from V and 6 from J, leaving 13 bases between them. The CDR3 DNA follows: TGTGCCAGCAGTTTATACGGGAGAGGGCCCGAGCAGTACTTC. Translated, it gives CASSLYGRGPEQYF.

The chain joins TRBV10-3 to TRBJ1-2; maybe TRBD1 (6 bases). V was pared by 0 bases and J by 2 bases, with 13 bases between. This CDR3 comprises 16 residues. In germline, CDR1 is ENHRY, CDR2 SYGVKD. The CDR3 nucleotides are TGTGCCATCAGTGAGTCTCGGACAGCAGTAAACTATGGCTACACCTTC. Residues: CAISESRTAVNYGYTF.

The chain employs TRBV28 and TRBJ2-7; 9 nucleotides align to TRBD1. CDR1 and CDR2 from the germline V gene are MDHEN and SYDVKM. V lost 7 bases to trimming and J lost 6 bases; unmatched junction nucleotides: 7. The CDR3 has 13 amino acids. Here the CDR3 DNA reads TGTGCCAGCACCGGGACAGGGACGGGCGAGCAGTACTTC. The encoded protein is CASTGTGTGEQYF.

The J gene is TRBJ2-7, the V gene TRBV9, with TRBD2 matching 14 bases. This CDR3 spans 17 amino acids. Germline CDR1 is SGDLS and CDR2 is YYNGEE. V lost 0 bases, J lost 4 bases, and 6 bases stayed unmatched. CDR3 sequence reads: CASSVEGTSGSGYEQYF. The CDR3, as DNA: TGTGCCAGCAGCGTAGAAGGGACTAGCGGGAGTGGGTACGAGCAGTACTTC.

The chain combines TRBV28 with TRBJ1-5; D is undetermined. The CDR3 is 16 amino acids. Trimming left V 4 bases short and J 4 bases short, with 17 bases between. Germline V gene sequence: CDR1 MDHEN, CDR2 SYDVKM. CDR3 nucleotide sequence: TGTGCCAGCAGTTCCTTACACTCGAATCTAAATCAGCCCCAGCATTTT. It codes for CASSSLHSNLNQPQHF.

The chain's CDR3 is CASSLVGITNGYTF. In nucleotides, the CDR3 is TGTGCCAGCAGCTTAGTGGGGATAACTAATGGCTACACCTTC. The chain recombines TRBV11-2 with TRBJ1-2; D is unresolved. With 1 base removed from V and 6 bases from J, the gap between germline ends came to 12 bases. The germline CDR1 and CDR2 sequences are SGHAT and FQNNGV. The CDR3 consists of 14 residues.